The 25 T cell receptor beta chains below all came from one sample that was sequenced in a study of blood T cell repertoires in COVID-19. TCRdb keeps only in-frame clones here, not all; method: immunoSEQ multiplex PCR. The table lists under 300,000 clones, approximately 85% of them singletons. The sequencing input was peripheral blood. The receptors shown here come from a woman aged 60-75 years with active or convalescent COVID-19.

The chain joins TRBV12-3 or TRBV12-4 to TRBJ1-5; the match to TRBD1 covers 7 bases. With 7 bases clipped from V and 7 bases from J, the junction kept 7 bases outside the gene matches. The CDR3 runs 13 residues. CDR3 coding DNA: TGTGCCAGCACCAATGGAGGGGGCCAGCCCCAGCATTTT. Its protein product is CASTNGGGQPQHF.

The DNA of the CDR3 is TGTGCCAGCAGCCAAGCGGGGCAGGGGTTTAACTGGGATGAAAAACTGTTTTTT. Its protein product is CASSQAGQGFNWDEKLFF. The gene calls are TRBV14 and TRBJ1-4, with D possibly being TRBD1 (6 bases). The germline V gene has CDR1 SGHDN and CDR2 FVKESK. This CDR3 has 18 amino acids. V dropped 1 base and J dropped 6 bases, with 21 bases sitting between them. Together with reference TRBV14 and TRBJ1-4, the CDR3 gives the full variable domain: EAGVTQFPSHSVIEKGQTVTLRCDPISGHDNLYWYRRVMGKEIKFLLHFVKESKQDESGMPNNRFLAERTGGTYSTLKVQPAELEDSGVYFCASSQAGQGFNWDEKLFFGSGTQLSVL.

The V and J genes are TRBV14 and TRBJ1-2; D might be TRBD1 (6 bases). The germline V gene has CDR1 SGHDN and CDR2 FVKESK. The CDR3 is 13 amino acids. Trimming stripped 10 bases from V and 10 bases from J, with 22 bases between. This CDR3 is CATSPRAGETYTF. CDR3 bases: TGTGCCACCTCTCCTCGGGCAGGGGAAACCTACACCTTC.

This clone was found once. V gene TRBV6-5 combines with J gene TRBJ2-5, with 7 bases fitting TRBD2. Trimming removed 5 bases from V and 2 bases from J; junction bases left unmatched: 2. CDR3 length: 13 residues. From germline, CDR1 is MNHEY and CDR2 SVGAGI. CDR3 in DNA: TGTGCCAGCAGTCCTAGCGGTCAAGAGACCCAGTACTTC. It codes for CASSPSGQETQYF.

The chain couples TRBV7-8 to TRBJ1-2; a possible D gene is TRBD1 (6 bases). Per the germline V gene, CDR1 is SGHVS and CDR2 is FQNEAQ. The CDR3 spans 15 residues. V was cut by 5 bases and J by 3 bases, with 16 bases left in between. CDR3 DNA: TGTGCCAGCAGCCCCCGGGGGGCCGCAGACTATGGCTACACCTTC. Amino acid sequence: CASSPRGAADYGYTF.

J is TRBJ2-7 and V is TRBV9, with 9 bases fitting TRBD2. Germline CDR1 SGDLS, CDR2 YYNGEE. Losses at the gene ends were 0 bases for V and 1 base for J; bases not matched to a gene: 8. The CDR3 loop spans 17 amino acids. CDR3 residues: CASSVAEGSGGSYEQYF. In DNA, the CDR3 is TGTGCCAGCAGCGTAGCGGAGGGTAGCGGGGGTTCCTACGAGCAGTACTTC.

The gene calls are TRBV9 and TRBJ2-1, with D unresolved. The CDR3 has 14 residues. Germline CDR1 is SGDLS and CDR2 is YYNGEE. Trimming removed 4 bases at V and 4 bases at J, with 12 bases between. CDR3 bases: TGTGCCAGCAGCTTCCGGTTCGGGTACAATGAGCAGTTCTTC. It translates to CASSFRFGYNEQFF.

In the case of this clone: The same CDR3 arises from other DNA sequences in this sample as well. The chain recombines TRBV18 with TRBJ2-2, with 7 nucleotides matching TRBD1. V was clipped by 3 bases and J by 4 bases; unmatched bases: 2. Germline CDR1 is KGHSH and CDR2 is LQKENI. The CDR3 length is 14 residues. The CDR3 here is CASSPGQATGELFF. The CDR3 region has the DNA TGTGCCAGCTCACCCGGACAGGCCACCGGGGAGCTGTTTTTT.

The rearrangement joins TRBV2 to TRBJ1-2, with a weak D call TRBD1 (5 bases). Germline values: CDR1 SNHLY, CDR2 FYNNEI. V dropped 3 bases and J dropped 4 bases, with 9 bases sitting between them. This CDR3 spans 13 amino acids. CDR3: CASSDLGGYGYTF. Written as DNA, the CDR3 is TGTGCCAGCAGTGATTTGGGGGGCTATGGCTACACCTTC.

The chain is built from TRBV19 and TRBJ2-7, with TRBD1 identical over 10 bases. V trimming: 6 bases; J trimming: 5 bases; junction bases outside the gene matches: 7. This CDR3 region has 14 residues. The germline V gene encodes CDR1 LNHDA and CDR2 SQIVND (reference sequence). CDR3 coding DNA: TGTGCCAGTAGCCGCCGGGACAGGGGTGACGAGCAGTACTTC. The encoded protein is CASSRRDRGDEQYF. The full variable domain, completed using reference TRBV19 and TRBJ2-7, is DGGITQSPKYLFRKEGQNVTLSCEQNLNHDAMYWYRQDPGQGLRLIYYSQIVNDFQKGDIAEGYSVSREKKESFPLTVTSAQKNPTAFYLCASSRRDRGDEQYFGPGTRLTVT.

The chain couples TRBV2 to TRBJ1-5; TRBD1 matches at 10 bases. The CDR3 spans 14 residues. Per the germline V gene, CDR1 is SNHLY and CDR2 is FYNNEI. J lost 4 bases, V lost 7 bases, and 4 bases had no gene match. CDR3 bases: TGTGCCAGCACCTCGGGACAGGGGAATCAGCCCCAGCATTTT. Its protein product is CASTSGQGNQPQHF.

V and J are TRBV18 and TRBJ2-7; TRBD1 matches at 7 bases. Unmatched junction bases numbered 7, after V lost 3 bases and J lost 2 bases. The germline V gene encodes CDR1 KGHSH and CDR2 LQKENI. This CDR3 is 15 amino acids long. The CDR3 DNA follows: TGTGCCAGCTCACCTTTCTCGGGACAGACCTACGAGCAGTACTTC. It yields the protein CASSPFSGQTYEQYF.

This clone occurred a few times. The chain recombines TRBV6-5 with TRBJ1-2; the match to TRBD1 covers 7 bases. The CDR3 totals 14 residues. CDR1 and CDR2 (germline): MNHEY, SVGAGI. V lost 5 bases and J lost 8; bases outside the gene matches: 11. The DNA for the CDR3 is TGTGCCAGCAGTCAACAGGGGCGGACAAACGGCTACACCTTC. It translates to CASSQQGRTNGYTF.

V gene TRBV19 combines with J gene TRBJ1-2; D is perhaps TRBD1 (6 bases). Trimming removed 4 bases from V and 4 bases from J, with 13 bases in between. CDR1 LNHDA and CDR2 SQIVND come from the germline V gene (reference sequence). This CDR3 region has 14 residues. In DNA, the CDR3 is TGTGCCAGTAGTAAGGCAGGGGAAGGCTATGGCTACACCTTC. This gives the protein CASSKAGEGYGYTF.

The sample holds a few counts of this clone. The gene calls are TRBV6-1 and TRBJ1-2, with no clear D. CDR1 is MNHNS and CDR2 is SASEGT in the germline V gene. The CDR3 is made up of 12 amino acids. V was pared by 2 bases and J by 6 bases, with 7 bases between. CDR3 DNA: TGTGCCAGCAGTGAACGAGGCCATGGCTACACCTTC. It yields the protein CASSERGHGYTF.

To note about this clone: This CDR3 is also generated by other DNA sequences in the sample. The chain employs TRBV27 and TRBJ1-2, with D perhaps TRBD1 (5 bases). This CDR3 spans 13 amino acids. CDR1 and CDR2 from the germline V gene are MNHEY and SMNVEV (reference sequence). V was trimmed by 2 bases and J by 7 bases, leaving 11 bases between them. This chain's CDR3 is CASSLGQGGGYTF. Written as DNA, the CDR3 is TGTGCCAGCAGTTTAGGGCAGGGCGGTGGCTACACCTTC.

The V and J genes are TRBV6-5 and TRBJ1-4; a weak D match, TRBD1 (5 bases). The V end lost 8 bases, the J end lost 3 bases, and 10 bases lay between the germline ends. The CDR3 is 13 amino acids. The germline V gene has CDR1 MNHEY and CDR2 SVGAGI. This CDR3 reads CASGRVANEKLFF. CDR3 nucleotides: TGTGCCAGCGGCAGGGTGGCTAATGAAAAACTGTTTTTT.

The CDR3 DNA reads as TGTGCCAGCAGCCCGACAGGGGTTGCAGATACGCAGTATTTT. This codes for CASSPTGVADTQYF. V usage is TRBV3-1 (or the pseudogene TRBV3-2) and J usage is TRBJ2-3; the match to TRBD1 covers 8 bases. The V gene's germline CDR1 is LGHDT and CDR2 YNNKEL (reference sequence). Trimming at V came to 4 bases and at J to 4 bases, leaving 4 bases not matched to a gene. This CDR3 region has 14 residues.

This chain connects TRBV1 to TRBJ2-5; the table's D gene call, TRBD2, was not cross checked with the DNA. TRBV1 represents a pseudogene. The CDR3 contains 17 residues. The CDR3 spells CTSSLPKPAPYQETQYF. The CDR3 nucleotides are TGCACCAGCAGCCTCCCCAAGCCAGCGCCCTACCAAGAGACCCAGTACTTC.

The chain employs TRBV13 and TRBJ2-7; 10 nucleotides agree with TRBD2. The J segment lost 6 bases and the V segment lost 5 bases, leaving 10 bases of the junction unmatched. Germline V gene lookup returns CDR1 PRHDT and CDR2 FYEKMQ (reference sequence). This CDR3 is 15 amino acids long. CDR3 loop: CASSLSGTSAFEQYF. CDR3 nucleotides: TGTGCCAGCAGCCTTTCCGGGACTAGCGCGTTCGAGCAGTACTTC.

The V gene is TRBV6-6, the J gene TRBJ2-3; 9 bases fit TRBD2. The V gene end was trimmed by 10 bases and the J gene end by 4 bases; junction bases not matched to a gene: 15. Germline CDR1 is MNHNY and CDR2 is SVGAGI (reference sequence). The CDR3 has 16 amino acids. This CDR3 is CATSWTLAGPSDTQYF. The CDR3 DNA sequence: TGTGCCACCTCCTGGACCCTAGCGGGGCCCTCAGATACGCAGTATTTT.

This chain joins TRBV11-2 and TRBJ2-7; D perhaps matches TRBD1 (6 bases). Looked up from germline, CDR1 is SGHAT and CDR2 is FQNNGV. The ends were cut back, 5 bases at V and 4 bases at J, with 15 bases in the middle. CDR3 size: 14 residues. CDR3 in amino acids: CASSLRQERYEQYF. As DNA, the CDR3 is TGTGCCAGCAGCCTGAGACAGGAACGGTACGAGCAGTACTTC.

This clone has just a few counts. The V call is TRBV7-2, the J call TRBJ2-7, with 8 bases fitting TRBD2. Trimming at V came to 1 base and at J to 1 base, leaving 6 bases not matched to a gene. Per the germline V gene, CDR1 is SGHTA and CDR2 is FQGNSA. The CDR3 is made up of 16 amino acids. The CDR3 coding sequence is TGTGCCAGCAGCTTAGTGCCGGGGGGGCTATCCTACGAGCAGTACTTC. The encoded protein is CASSLVPGGLSYEQYF.

V usage is TRBV7-3 and J usage is TRBJ1-2, with D tentatively TRBD1 (6 bases). Trimming stripped 5 bases from V and 4 bases from J, with 17 bases between. There are 15 residues in the CDR3. Per the germline V gene, CDR1 is SGHTA and CDR2 is FQGTGA. In DNA form, the CDR3 reads TGTGCCAGCAGCACCTACAGGGCCTCCCGCTATGGCTACACCTTC. Translation: CASSTYRASRYGYTF.

The CDR3 sequence: CASSPRAVSGGAGDTQYF. The CDR3 region has the DNA TGCGCCAGCAGCCCCCGAGCTGTGAGCGGGGGGGCAGGAGATACGCAGTATTTT. This sequence joins TRBV4-1 and TRBJ2-3; 10 bases are a match to TRBD2. Per the germline V gene, CDR1 is MGHRA and CDR2 is YSYEKL. The length of the CDR3 is 18 residues. V dropped 4 bases and J dropped 5; count of bases not matched to a gene: 15.